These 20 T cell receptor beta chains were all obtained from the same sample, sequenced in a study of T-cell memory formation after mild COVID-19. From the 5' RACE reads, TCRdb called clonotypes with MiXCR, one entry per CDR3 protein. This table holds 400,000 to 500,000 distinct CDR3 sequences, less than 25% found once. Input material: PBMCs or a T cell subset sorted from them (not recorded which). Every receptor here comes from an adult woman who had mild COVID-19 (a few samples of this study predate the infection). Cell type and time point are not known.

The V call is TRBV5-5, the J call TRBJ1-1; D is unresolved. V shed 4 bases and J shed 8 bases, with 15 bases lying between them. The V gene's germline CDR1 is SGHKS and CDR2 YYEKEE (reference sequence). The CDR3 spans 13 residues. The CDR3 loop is CASSLLSTAEAFF. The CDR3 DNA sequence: TGTGCCAGCAGCCTTCTTAGTACAGCAGAAGCTTTCTTT.

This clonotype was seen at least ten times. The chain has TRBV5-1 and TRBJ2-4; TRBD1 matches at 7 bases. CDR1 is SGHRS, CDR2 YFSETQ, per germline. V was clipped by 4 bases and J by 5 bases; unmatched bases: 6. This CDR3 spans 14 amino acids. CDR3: CASSPTTGQNIQYF. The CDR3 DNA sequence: TGCGCCAGCAGCCCTACGACAGGGCAAAACATTCAGTACTTC.

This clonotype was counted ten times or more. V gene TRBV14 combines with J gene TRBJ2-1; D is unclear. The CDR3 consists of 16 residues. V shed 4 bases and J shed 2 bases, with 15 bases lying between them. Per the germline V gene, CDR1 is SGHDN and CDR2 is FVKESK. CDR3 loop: CASSRNLGNTYNEQFF. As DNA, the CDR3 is TGTGCCAGCAGCCGGAATCTAGGAAACACCTACAATGAGCAGTTCTTC. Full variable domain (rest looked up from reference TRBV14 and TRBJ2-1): EAGVTQFPSHSVIEKGQTVTLRCDPISGHDNLYWYRRVMGKEIKFLLHFVKESKQDESGMPNNRFLAERTGGTYSTLKVQPAELEDSGVYFCASSRNLGNTYNEQFFGPGTRLTVL.

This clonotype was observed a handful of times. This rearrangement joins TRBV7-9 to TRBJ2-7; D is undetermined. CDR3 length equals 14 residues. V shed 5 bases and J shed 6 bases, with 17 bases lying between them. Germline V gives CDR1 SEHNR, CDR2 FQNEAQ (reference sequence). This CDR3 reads CASSPETGFSEQYF. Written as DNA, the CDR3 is TGTGCCAGCAGCCCCGAGACCGGGTTTAGCGAGCAGTACTTC.

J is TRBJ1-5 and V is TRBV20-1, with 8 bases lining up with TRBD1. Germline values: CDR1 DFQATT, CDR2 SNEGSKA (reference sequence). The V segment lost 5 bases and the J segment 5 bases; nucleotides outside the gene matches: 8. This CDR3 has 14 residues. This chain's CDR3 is CSAGVGQGDQPQHF. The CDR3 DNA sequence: TGCAGTGCTGGAGTCGGACAGGGTGATCAGCCCCAGCATTTT.

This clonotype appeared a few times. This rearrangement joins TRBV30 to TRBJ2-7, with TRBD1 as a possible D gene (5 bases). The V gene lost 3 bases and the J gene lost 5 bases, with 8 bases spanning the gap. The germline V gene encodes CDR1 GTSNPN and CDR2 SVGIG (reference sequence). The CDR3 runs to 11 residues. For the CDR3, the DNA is TGTGCCTGGAGATCAGGGAACGAGCAGTACTTC. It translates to CAWRSGNEQYF.

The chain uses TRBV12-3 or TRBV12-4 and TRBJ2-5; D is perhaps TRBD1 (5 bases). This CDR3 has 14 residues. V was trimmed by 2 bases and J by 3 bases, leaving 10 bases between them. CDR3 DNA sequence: TGTGCCAGCAGTTTAATGACAGCTAAAGAGACCCAGTACTTC. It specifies CASSLMTAKETQYF.

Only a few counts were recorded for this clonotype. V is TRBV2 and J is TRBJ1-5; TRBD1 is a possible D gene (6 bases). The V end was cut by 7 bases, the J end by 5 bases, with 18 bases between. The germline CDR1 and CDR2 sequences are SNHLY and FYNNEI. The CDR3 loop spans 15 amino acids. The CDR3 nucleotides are TGTGCCAGCACCTCGAGCAGGGGTGCCTATCAGCCCCAGCATTTT. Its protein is CASTSSRGAYQPQHF.

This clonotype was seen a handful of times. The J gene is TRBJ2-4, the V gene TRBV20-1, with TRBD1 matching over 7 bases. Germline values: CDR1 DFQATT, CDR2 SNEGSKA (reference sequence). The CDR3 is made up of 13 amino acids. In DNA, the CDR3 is TGCAGCCTCCGGACAGGCCCGAAAAACATTCAGTACTTC. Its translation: CSLRTGPKNIQYF.

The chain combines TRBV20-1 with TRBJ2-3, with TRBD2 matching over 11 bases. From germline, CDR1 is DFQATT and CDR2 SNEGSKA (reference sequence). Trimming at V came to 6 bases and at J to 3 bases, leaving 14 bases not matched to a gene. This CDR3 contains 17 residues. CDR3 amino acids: CSAGPGLAAIGTDTQYF. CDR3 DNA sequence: TGCAGTGCGGGGCCGGGACTAGCGGCAATCGGGACAGATACGCAGTATTTT.

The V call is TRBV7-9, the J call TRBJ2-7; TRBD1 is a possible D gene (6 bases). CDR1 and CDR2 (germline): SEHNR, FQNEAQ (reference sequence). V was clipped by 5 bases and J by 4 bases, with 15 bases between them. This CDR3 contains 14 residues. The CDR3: CASSQTTGGYEQYF. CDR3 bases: TGTGCCAGCAGCCAGACGACAGGCGGTTACGAGCAGTACTTC.

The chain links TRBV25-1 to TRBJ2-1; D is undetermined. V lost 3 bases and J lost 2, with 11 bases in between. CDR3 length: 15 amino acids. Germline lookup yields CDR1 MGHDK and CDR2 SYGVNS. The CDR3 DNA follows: TGTGCCAGCAGTGACCCCAGCGAAACCTACAATGAGCAGTTCTTC. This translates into CASSDPSETYNEQFF.

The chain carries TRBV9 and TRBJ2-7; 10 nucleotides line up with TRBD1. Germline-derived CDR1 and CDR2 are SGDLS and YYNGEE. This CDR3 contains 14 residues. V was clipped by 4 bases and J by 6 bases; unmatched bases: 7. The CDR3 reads CASSSGTGASEQYF. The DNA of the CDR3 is TGTGCCAGCAGCTCCGGGACAGGGGCGTCCGAGCAGTACTTC.

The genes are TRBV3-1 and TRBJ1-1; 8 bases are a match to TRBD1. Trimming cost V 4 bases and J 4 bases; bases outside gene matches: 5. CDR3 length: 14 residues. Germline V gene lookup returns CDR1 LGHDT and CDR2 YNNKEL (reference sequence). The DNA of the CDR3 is TGTGCCAGCAGCCGGGACAGGATTGGCACTGAAGCTTTCTTT. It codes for CASSRDRIGTEAFF.

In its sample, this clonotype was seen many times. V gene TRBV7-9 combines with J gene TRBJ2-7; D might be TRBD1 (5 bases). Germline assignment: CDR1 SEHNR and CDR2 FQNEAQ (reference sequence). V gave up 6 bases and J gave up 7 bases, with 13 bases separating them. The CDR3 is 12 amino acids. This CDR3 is CASSRTGVEQYF. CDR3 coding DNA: TGTGCCAGCAGTCGAACAGGAGTGGAGCAGTACTTC.

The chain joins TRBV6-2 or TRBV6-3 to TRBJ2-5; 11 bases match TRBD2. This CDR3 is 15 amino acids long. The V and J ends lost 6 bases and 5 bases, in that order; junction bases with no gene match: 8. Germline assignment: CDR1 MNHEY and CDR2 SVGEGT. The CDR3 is CASRLLAGVPETQYF. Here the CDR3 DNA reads TGTGCCAGCAGATTACTAGCGGGAGTTCCGGAGACCCAGTACTTC.

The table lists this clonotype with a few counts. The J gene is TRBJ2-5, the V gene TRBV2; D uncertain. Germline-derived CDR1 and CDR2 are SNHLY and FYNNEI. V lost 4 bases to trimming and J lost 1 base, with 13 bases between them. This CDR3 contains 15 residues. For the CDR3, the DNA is TGTGCCAGCAGTGGAATAGGCCTATTCCAAGAGACCCAGTACTTC. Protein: CASSGIGLFQETQYF. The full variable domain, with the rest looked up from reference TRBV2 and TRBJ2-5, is EPEVTQTPSHQVTQMGQEVILRCVPISNHLYFYWYRQILGQKVEFLVSFYNNEISEKSEIFDDQFSVERPDGSNFTLKIRSTKLEDSAMYFCASSGIGLFQETQYFGPGTRLLVL.

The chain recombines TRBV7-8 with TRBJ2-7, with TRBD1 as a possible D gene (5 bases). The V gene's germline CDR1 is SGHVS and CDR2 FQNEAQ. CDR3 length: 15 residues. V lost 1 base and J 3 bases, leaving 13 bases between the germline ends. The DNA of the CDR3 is TGTGCCAGCAGCTTAGTCCTAGGGCAGGGCTACGAGCAGTACTTC. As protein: CASSLVLGQGYEQYF.

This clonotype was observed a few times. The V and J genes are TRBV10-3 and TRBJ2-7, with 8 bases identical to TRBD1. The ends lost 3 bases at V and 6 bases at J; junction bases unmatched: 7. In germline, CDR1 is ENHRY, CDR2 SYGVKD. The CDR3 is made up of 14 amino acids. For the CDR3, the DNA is TGTGCCATCAGTGACCAGGGGGCGAGCCTCGAGCAGTACTTC. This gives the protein CAISDQGASLEQYF.

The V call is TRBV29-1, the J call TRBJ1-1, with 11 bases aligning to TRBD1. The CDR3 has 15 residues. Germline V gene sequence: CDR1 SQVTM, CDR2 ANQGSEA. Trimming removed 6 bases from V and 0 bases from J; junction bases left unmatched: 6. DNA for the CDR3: TGCAGCGTCACCGGGACAGGGGGAGTGAACACTGAAGCTTTCTTT. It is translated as CSVTGTGGVNTEAFF.